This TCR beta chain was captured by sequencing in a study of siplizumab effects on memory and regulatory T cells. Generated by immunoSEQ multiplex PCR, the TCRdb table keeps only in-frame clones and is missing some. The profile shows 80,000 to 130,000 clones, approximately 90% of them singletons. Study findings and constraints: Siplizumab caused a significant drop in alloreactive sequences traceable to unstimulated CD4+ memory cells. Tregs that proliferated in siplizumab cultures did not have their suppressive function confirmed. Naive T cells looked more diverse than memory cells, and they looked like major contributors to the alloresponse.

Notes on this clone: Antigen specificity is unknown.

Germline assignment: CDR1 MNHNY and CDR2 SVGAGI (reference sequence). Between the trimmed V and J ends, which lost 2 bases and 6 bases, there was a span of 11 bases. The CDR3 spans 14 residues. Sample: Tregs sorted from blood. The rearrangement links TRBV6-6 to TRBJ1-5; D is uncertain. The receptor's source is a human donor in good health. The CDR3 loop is CASSYLGRSQPQHF. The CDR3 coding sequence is TGTGCCAGCAGTTACCTGGGCAGGTCTCAGCCCCAGCATTTT.